Following are 21 T cell receptor beta chains from one sample sequenced in a study of shared clonotypes between healthy human individuals. Cells designated naive CD8 were CD45RO-negative and were positively selected for CCR7, with terminally differentiated effector memory CD45RA+ cells excluded. Data came from immunoSEQ multiplex PCR; TCRdb stores just in-frame clones and leaves some out. The sample lists hundreds of thousands of clones, 92% occurring once. The sample taken for sequencing was naive CD8+ T cells sorted from blood. These receptors all stem from a young man in good health.

This chain uses TRBV7-9 with TRBJ2-1; the match to TRBD1 covers 7 bases. CDR1 and CDR2 (germline): SEHNR, FQNEAQ (reference sequence). The CDR3 length is 14 residues. Trimming cost V 5 bases and J 6 bases; bases outside gene matches: 7. CDR3 in DNA: TGTGCCAGCAGCCCGGGACAGCTCGGCAATGAGCAGTTCTTC. This gives the protein CASSPGQLGNEQFF.

This clone is a singleton in its sample. The genes are TRBV6-5 and TRBJ2-7; D not resolved. CDR1 is MNHEY, CDR2 SVGAGI, per germline. The CDR3 is made up of 14 amino acids. V gave up 0 bases and J gave up 3 bases, with 9 bases separating them. The CDR3 is CASSYSSPFYEQYF. CDR3 coding DNA: TGTGCCAGCAGTTACTCGAGCCCGTTCTACGAGCAGTACTTC.

J is TRBJ2-3 and V is TRBV9; D remains ambiguous. Trimming took 4 bases from V and 0 from J, leaving 18 bases between them. Germline V gene sequence: CDR1 SGDLS, CDR2 YYNGEE. This CDR3 has 17 residues. CDR3 coding DNA: TGTGCCAGCAGCATCCTCGGGTTGGGCACAAGCACAGATACGCAGTATTTT. Its translation: CASSILGLGTSTDTQYF.

The V call is TRBV9, the J call TRBJ2-1; D is perhaps TRBD1 (6 bases). Germline V gene data show CDR1 as SGDLS and CDR2 as YYNGEE. The CDR3 has 15 amino acids. Trimming removed 3 bases at V and 6 bases at J, with 16 bases between. The CDR3: CASSAEQGTGNEQFF. The CDR3 region has the DNA TGTGCCAGCAGCGCAGAACAGGGTACGGGCAATGAGCAGTTCTTC.

The chain employs TRBV7-9 and TRBJ2-7; TRBD2 is a possible D gene (5 bases). Between the trimmed V and J ends, which lost 6 bases and 7 bases, there was a span of 31 bases. CDR1 SEHNR and CDR2 FQNEAQ come from the germline V gene (reference sequence). CDR3 length equals 18 residues. DNA of the CDR3: TGTGCCAGCAGTTCGGTCGGGGAACGTTGGGGTTTCGGTTTGGAGCAGTACTTC. Amino acids: CASSSVGERWGFGLEQYF.

The V and J genes are TRBV7-9 and TRBJ2-1; perhaps TRBD1 as D (6 bases). Germline CDR1 reads SEHNR; CDR2 reads FQNEAQ (reference sequence). This CDR3 contains 19 residues. Between the trimmed V and J ends, which lost 3 bases and 6 bases, there was a span of 27 bases. The CDR3 here is CASSFRPPSDSIGGNEQFF. Written as DNA, the CDR3 is TGTGCCAGCAGCTTTCGACCCCCCTCGGACTCCATAGGGGGCAATGAGCAGTTCTTC.

CDR3 DNA: TGTGCCAGCAGTGAAGAACTAGCGGGAGGTAATGAGCAGTTCTTC. Protein product: CASSEELAGGNEQFF. This rearrangement joins TRBV6-1 to TRBJ2-1; 12 nucleotides align to TRBD2. After removal of 1 base from V and 7 bases from J, the junction contained 2 bases not matched to a gene. The V gene's germline CDR1 is MNHNS and CDR2 SASEGT. The CDR3 runs 15 residues.

V gene TRBV30 combines with J gene TRBJ2-2, with unresolved D. Germline assignment: CDR1 GTSNPN and CDR2 SVGIG (reference sequence). Trimming shortened V by 5 bases and J by 6 bases, and 7 bases separated the two germline ends. The CDR3 runs to 11 residues. The CDR3 reads CAWAAPGELFF. The CDR3 DNA sequence: TGTGCCTGGGCCGCCCCCGGGGAGCTGTTTTTT.

This clone was seen a few times. The gene calls are TRBV27 and TRBJ2-7; D is perhaps TRBD1 or TRBD2 (5 bases each). Deletions cut 2 bases from V and 3 bases from J, with 8 bases between. CDR1 and CDR2 (germline): MNHEY, SMNVEV (reference sequence). The CDR3 runs 13 residues. The CDR3 sequence is CASSLGDGYEQYF. CDR3 nucleotide sequence: TGTGCCAGCAGTTTAGGGGACGGCTACGAGCAGTACTTC.

The gene calls are TRBV11-2 and TRBJ1-2; D is undetermined. Germline CDR1 reads SGHAT; CDR2 reads FQNNGV. This CDR3 contains 13 residues. With 3 bases removed from V and 8 bases from J, the gap between germline ends came to 13 bases. This CDR3 reads CASSFAGRPGYTF. CDR3 DNA: TGTGCCAGCAGCTTCGCCGGCCGACCCGGCTACACCTTC.

This clone has just one count. Other DNA sequences in the same sample also yield this CDR3. The rearrangement uses TRBV19 and TRBJ2-7; D unclear. The CDR3 consists of 11 residues. The V end was cut by 4 bases, the J end by 7 bases, with 8 bases between. The germline V gene has CDR1 LNHDA and CDR2 SQIVND (reference sequence). This chain's CDR3 is CASSTGREQYF. In DNA form, the CDR3 reads TGTGCCAGTAGTACTGGCCGAGAGCAGTACTTC.

V usage is TRBV4-1 and J usage is TRBJ2-5, with a tentative D call TRBD2 (6 bases). Trimming left V 3 bases short and J 2 bases short, with 16 bases between. This CDR3 is 16 amino acids long. The germline V gene has CDR1 MGHRA and CDR2 YSYEKL. The CDR3 sequence: CASSHRNRLGQETQYF. The CDR3 region has the DNA TGCGCCAGCAGCCACCGAAACAGACTAGGACAAGAGACCCAGTACTTC.

J is TRBJ2-5 and V is TRBV9; no definite D call. The closer fit of TRBJ2-7 to the DNA end suggests the J call may be wrong. The CDR3 runs 14 residues. Germline V gene data show CDR1 as SGDLS and CDR2 as YYNGEE. The CDR3 loop reads CASSAGQFAYEQYF. CDR3 nucleotides: TGTGCCAGCAGCGCGGGCCAGTTTGCCTACGAGCAGTACTTC.

The CDR3 region is CASASGGTYEQYF. The CDR3 bases are TGTGCCAGCGCCTCGGGCGGAACCTACGAGCAGTACTTC. The chain carries TRBV6-6 and TRBJ2-7; no reliable D call. Germline loops: CDR1 MNHNY, CDR2 SVGAGI (reference sequence). This CDR3 has 13 amino acids. V lost 8 bases to trimming and J lost 2 bases, with 13 bases between them.

This clone was observed a handful of times. This chain uses TRBV5-1 with TRBJ2-3; 11 nucleotides agree with TRBD1. The V gene end was trimmed by 4 bases and the J gene end by 4 bases; junction bases not matched to a gene: 2. The V gene's germline CDR1 is SGHRS and CDR2 YFSETQ. The CDR3 loop spans 14 amino acids. CDR3 sequence: CASSGGQGADTQYF. DNA for the CDR3: TGCGCCAGCAGCGGGGGACAGGGGGCAGATACGCAGTATTTT.

The rearrangement uses TRBV27 and TRBJ1-4; perhaps TRBD1 as D (5 bases). Germline V gives CDR1 MNHEY, CDR2 SMNVEV (reference sequence). Trimming stripped 3 bases from V and 4 bases from J, with 18 bases between. The CDR3 contains 17 residues. The DNA of the CDR3 is TGTGCCAGCAGTTTCGGGTACCCCACGGGGCTTAATGAAAAACTGTTTTTT. Encoded protein: CASSFGYPTGLNEKLFF.

This chain joins TRBV6-6 and TRBJ1-5, with unresolved D. The CDR3 has 12 residues. The germline V gene has CDR1 MNHNY and CDR2 SVGAGI (reference sequence). The V and J ends lost 0 bases and 7 bases respectively, with 4 bases between them. CDR3 amino acids: CASSYSVQPQHF. DNA of the CDR3: TGTGCCAGCAGTTACTCGGTGCAGCCCCAGCATTTT.

This rearrangement joins TRBV5-6 to TRBJ2-7; tentatively, D is TRBD1 (6 bases). CDR3 length: 12 amino acids. Germline CDR1 SGHDT, CDR2 YYEEEE. Trimming took off 4 bases at V and 7 bases at J, with 12 bases between the two ends. The CDR3: CASSLGAREQYF. CDR3 bases: TGTGCCAGCAGCCTGGGGGCAAGGGAGCAGTACTTC.

This chain joins TRBV13 and TRBJ2-5; tentatively, D is TRBD1 or TRBD2 (5 bases each). Trimming cost V 5 bases and J 0 bases, with 13 bases left between them. CDR3 size: 15 residues. Germline V gives CDR1 PRHDT, CDR2 FYEKMQ (reference sequence). The CDR3 nucleotides read TGTGCCAGCAGCAAACTCGGGACGCACCAAGAGACCCAGTACTTC. It translates to CASSKLGTHQETQYF.

The V call is TRBV7-9, the J call TRBJ2-2; 12 nucleotides align to TRBD2. The V segment lost 5 bases and the J segment 0 bases; nucleotides outside the gene matches: 1. The CDR3 is 16 residues long. The germline gives CDR1 SEHNR, CDR2 FQNEAQ (reference sequence). The CDR3 here is CASSGLAGTNTGELFF. CDR3 DNA sequence: TGTGCCAGCAGCGGACTAGCGGGGACGAACACCGGGGAGCTGTTTTTT.

This clone was picked up many times. Other DNA sequences in this specimen translate into the identical CDR3. V gene TRBV6-4 combines with J gene TRBJ2-6, with D unclear. Germline assignment: CDR1 MRHNA and CDR2 SNTAGT. With 3 bases removed from V and 4 bases from J, the gap between germline ends came to 7 bases. This CDR3 has 14 residues. The CDR3 reads CASSEGAGANVLTF. The CDR3 nucleotides are TGTGCCAGCAGTGAGGGCGCCGGGGCCAACGTCCTGACTTTC.